The 27 T cell receptor beta chains below were found in one sample sequenced in a study of T cell repertoires in cytomegalovirus infection. TCRdb re-derived calls from the reads in MiXCR, one entry per CDR3 protein. The sample has over 300,000 distinct CDR3 sequences, over 7.5% seen once. The material sequenced was PBMCs. The receptors were sampled from a human donor in good health (CMV status not recorded). Some clones in this sample may be carry-over from other donors' samples.

The chain has TRBV11-2 and TRBJ2-7; a possible D gene is TRBD2 (5 bases). Germline CDR1 SGHAT, CDR2 FQNNGV. V lost 4 bases and J lost 11, with 15 bases in between. CDR3 length: 12 residues. CDR3 loop: CASSSLTSFKYF. The CDR3 DNA reads TGTGCCAGCAGCTCCCTTACTAGTTTTAAGTACTTC.

This chain links TRBV20-1 with TRBJ2-2, with 7 bases that match TRBD1. The CDR3 is made up of 17 amino acids. The trim removed 0 bases at V and 2 bases at J, leaving 9 bases unmatched. CDR1 DFQATT and CDR2 SNEGSKA come from the germline V gene (reference sequence). In DNA, the CDR3 is TGCAGTGCTAGAGACTTGGGACAGAGACTTAACACCGGGGAGCTGTTTTTT. Protein sequence: CSARDLGQRLNTGELFF.

This clonotype was found many times. The genes are TRBV12-3 or TRBV12-4 and TRBJ1-5; no clear D. The ends were cut back, 3 bases at V and 5 bases at J, with 5 bases in the middle. The CDR3 is 12 residues long. The CDR3 DNA is TGTGCCAGCAGTTTGAACTATCAGCCCCAGCATTTT. It specifies CASSLNYQPQHF.

This clonotype showed up many times. The chain joins TRBV7-8 to TRBJ1-1; TRBD1 might be the D (5 bases). Germline V CDR1 and CDR2: SGHVS, FQNEAQ. V was shortened by 1 base and J by 6 bases, with 12 bases between the two germline ends. The CDR3 runs 14 residues. In DNA, the CDR3 is TGTGCCAGCAGCTTAGTTTGGGGGGGGGCTGAAGCTTTCTTT. Translating it yields CASSLVWGGAEAFF.

The rearrangement links TRBV12-3 or TRBV12-4 to TRBJ2-2, with TRBD2 matching 10 bases. V was clipped by 3 bases and J by 5 bases; unmatched bases: 6. CDR3 length: 16 amino acids. The CDR3 DNA reads as TGTGCCAGCAGTTTCGGAGCGGGGGGGCGGACCGGGGAGCTGTTTTTT. Its protein product is CASSFGAGGRTGELFF.

V and J are TRBV11-1 and TRBJ2-5; the match to TRBD1 covers 10 bases. CDR1 is SGHAT and CDR2 is FQDESV in the germline V gene (reference sequence). J gave up 3 bases and V 3 bases, and 1 base lay outside the gene matches. There are 14 residues in the CDR3. The DNA for the CDR3 is TGTGCCAGCAGCTTTGGGACAGGGGAAGAGACCCAGTACTTC. As protein: CASSFGTGEETQYF.

This clonotype has more than one count but fewer than ten. The chain recombines TRBV6-2 or TRBV6-3 with TRBJ2-2; no clear D gene. Germline V gene lookup returns CDR1 MNHEY and CDR2 SVGEGT. The CDR3 extends over 12 amino acids. V was trimmed by 6 bases and J by 4 bases, leaving 6 bases between them. CDR3 sequence: CASRKTTGELFF. The CDR3 DNA sequence: TGTGCCAGCAGGAAAACCACCGGGGAGCTGTTTTTT.

This clonotype appeared many times. This chain connects TRBV7-2 to TRBJ2-2; D is uncertain. This CDR3 comprises 15 residues. V dropped 6 bases and J dropped 6 bases, with 17 bases sitting between them. Germline CDR1 reads SGHTA; CDR2 reads FQGNSA. CDR3: CASRLSPIGAGELFF. The CDR3 nucleotides are TGTGCCAGCAGACTCAGCCCCATTGGGGCCGGGGAGCTGTTTTTT.

Many counts were recorded for this clonotype. This chain uses TRBV7-9 with TRBJ1-1; D unclear. From germline, CDR1 is SEHNR and CDR2 FQNEAQ (reference sequence). The V and J ends lost 1 base and 4 bases respectively, with 7 bases between them. The CDR3 runs to 13 residues. CDR3 sequence reads: CASSLVESTEAFF. CDR3 bases: TGTGCCAGCAGCTTAGTTGAAAGCACTGAAGCTTTCTTT.

The CDR3 coding sequence is TGTGCCAGCAGCCCAATTCGACGGACACTAACTGAAGCTTTCTTT. Its protein product is CASSPIRRTLTEAFF. This chain connects TRBV6-5 to TRBJ1-1, with D possibly TRBD1 on 5 matching bases. The germline CDR1 and CDR2 sequences are MNHEY and SVGAGI. Trimming took 6 bases from V and 5 from J, leaving 19 bases between them. The CDR3 totals 15 residues.

The rearrangement joins TRBV7-3 to TRBJ2-3; tentative D call: TRBD2 (5 bases). V shed 5 bases and J shed 6 bases, with 18 bases lying between them. This CDR3 has 15 residues. Germline V gene sequence: CDR1 SGHTA, CDR2 FQGTGA. The CDR3 sequence: CASSRRALRGDTQYF. The CDR3, as DNA: TGTGCCAGCAGCCGCCGGGCCCTTCGAGGGGATACGCAGTATTTT. The entire variable domain, with the rest obtained from reference TRBV7-3 and TRBJ2-3, is as follows: GAGVSQTPSNKVTEKGKYVELRCDPISGHTALYWYRQSLGQGPEFLIYFQGTGAADDSGLPNDRFFAVRPEGSVSTLKIQRTERGDSAVYLCASSRRALRGDTQYFGPGTRLTVL.

For the CDR3, the DNA is TGCGCCAGCAGCCAAGTTTACAAAAACATTCAGTACTTC. As protein: CASSQVYKNIQYF. This chain uses TRBV4-3 with TRBJ2-4; the D is unclear. Germline V gene lookup returns CDR1 LGHNA and CDR2 YSLEER. The CDR3 extends over 13 amino acids. V was cut by 1 base and J by 3 bases, with 4 bases left in between.

V is TRBV5-1 and J is TRBJ2-3, with TRBD2 identical over 7 bases. The CDR3 covers 13 residues. The germline V gene has CDR1 SGHRS and CDR2 YFSETQ. V was clipped by 1 base and J by 6 bases; unmatched bases: 2. CDR3 sequence: CASSLIGGDTQYF. CDR3 in DNA: TGCGCCAGCAGCTTGATCGGGGGGGATACGCAGTATTTT. The variable domain in full, with the rest retrieved from reference TRBV5-1 and TRBJ2-3, is KAGVTQTPRYLIKTRGQQVTLSCSPISGHRSVSWYQQTPGQGLQFLFEYFSETQRNKGNFPGRFSGRQFSNSRSEMNVSTLELGDSALYLCASSLIGGDTQYFGPGTRLTVL.

In this sample, this clonotype turned up many times. J is TRBJ2-7 and V is TRBV7-2, with D hard to call. Germline V gene data show CDR1 as SGHTA and CDR2 as FQGNSA. Trimming cost V 0 bases and J 1 base, with 13 bases left between them. The CDR3 totals 16 residues. The CDR3 reads CASSLAVATGSYEQYF. For the CDR3, the DNA is TGTGCCAGCAGCTTAGCGGTGGCCACCGGGTCCTACGAGCAGTACTTC.

CDR3 residues: CSARDLAGGPSHEQFF. Here the CDR3 DNA reads TGCAGTGCTAGAGATCTGGCGGGGGGGCCAAGCCATGAGCAGTTCTTC. V gene TRBV20-1 combines with J gene TRBJ2-1; TRBD2 matches 9 bases. This CDR3 spans 16 amino acids. The J segment lost 8 bases and the V segment lost 0 bases, leaving 11 bases of the junction unmatched. Germline CDR1 and CDR2: DFQATT and SNEGSKA (reference sequence).

The sample holds many counts of this clonotype. This chain joins TRBV7-3 and TRBJ2-5; D call uncertain. Germline V CDR1 and CDR2: SGHTA, FQGTGA. The CDR3 has 13 amino acids. Trimming removed 2 bases from V and 5 bases from J, with 9 bases in between. CDR3 DNA sequence: TGTGCCAGCAGCTTAGCAAAATTGGAGACCCAGTACTTC. Its protein product is CASSLAKLETQYF.

This clonotype was observed at least ten times. The chain links TRBV7-2 to TRBJ2-7; D gene uncertain. V was cut by 3 bases and J by 2 bases, with 2 bases left in between. The germline V gene encodes CDR1 SGHTA and CDR2 FQGNSA. This CDR3 comprises 11 residues. As DNA, the CDR3 is TGTGCCAGCAGCTTTGCCTACGAGCAGTACTTC. Protein sequence: CASSFAYEQYF.

Ten or more counts support this clonotype. The chain combines TRBV6-2 or TRBV6-3 with TRBJ2-5; D perhaps matches TRBD2 (6 bases). V shed 4 bases and J shed 4 bases, with 13 bases lying between them. CDR1 is MNHEY, CDR2 SVGEGT, per germline. The CDR3 totals 14 residues. The CDR3 bases are TGTGCCAGCAGTTTAAGGCGGGGCGGAGAGACCCAGTACTTC. Translating it yields CASSLRRGGETQYF.

In the case of this clonotype: No conserved phenylalanine or tryptophan ends this CDR3, so it is likely a read error. The chain is built from TRBV10-3 and TRBJ1-5, with D possibly TRBD1 on 5 matching bases. The CDR3 contains 15 residues. V gave up 0 bases and J gave up 6 bases, with 12 bases separating them. The germline V gene has CDR1 ENHRY and CDR2 SYGVKD. CDR3: CAISESGRVGQPQHS. Here the CDR3 DNA reads TGTGCCATCAGTGAGTCCGGCAGGGTGGGTCAGCCCCAGCATTCT.

The chain couples TRBV27 to TRBJ1-1, with a weak D call TRBD1 (5 bases). This CDR3 is built from 19 residues. Trimming removed 2 bases from V and 6 bases from J, with 28 bases in between. From germline, CDR1 is MNHEY and CDR2 SMNVEV (reference sequence). In nucleotides, the CDR3 is TGTGCCAGCAGTTTAGCCCCTCTTATTATCAGGGTAGGAAGCCCTGAAGCTTTCTTT. Amino acid sequence: CASSLAPLIIRVGSPEAFF.

This clonotype was counted ten times or more. The rearrangement links TRBV7-9 to TRBJ2-3, with 9 bases fitting TRBD2. V trimming: 7 bases; J trimming: 0 bases; junction bases outside the gene matches: 11. Looked up from germline, CDR1 is SEHNR and CDR2 is FQNEAQ (reference sequence). There are 17 residues in the CDR3. The chain's CDR3 is CASKSSGSIKSTDTQYF. In DNA, the CDR3 is TGTGCCAGCAAGAGTAGCGGGAGCATCAAGAGCACAGATACGCAGTATTTT.

The chain carries TRBV7-4 and TRBJ1-3, with D maybe TRBD1 (5 bases). The CDR3 runs 17 residues. Looked up from germline, CDR1 is SGHVT and CDR2 is SQSDAQ. V lost 7 bases, J lost 0 bases, and 19 bases lay in between. The CDR3 DNA sequence: TGTGCCAGCACCAAAGGGGACCTGGGTTTCTCTGGAAACACCATATATTTT. Residues: CASTKGDLGFSGNTIYF.

This chain uses TRBV18 with TRBJ1-1; D call uncertain. This CDR3 region has 13 residues. In germline, CDR1 is KGHSH, CDR2 LQKENI. V lost 6 bases, J lost 3 bases, and 11 bases lay in between. CDR3 nucleotides: TGTGCCAGCTCCAAGTCGGGGTACACTGAAGCTTTCTTT. Its protein is CASSKSGYTEAFF.

This clonotype was seen only a few times. The chain joins TRBV11-2 to TRBJ2-3; 10 bases match TRBD2. V lost 3 bases to trimming and J lost 6 bases; unmatched junction nucleotides: 6. The CDR3 loop spans 15 amino acids. The V gene's germline CDR1 is SGHAT and CDR2 FQNNGV. The CDR3 coding sequence is TGTGCCAGCAGCTTTCGAGCGGGGGGGGGGGATACGCAGTATTTT. Its translation: CASSFRAGGGDTQYF. Using reference TRBV11-2 and TRBJ2-3 for the parts outside the CDR3, the full variable domain is EAGVAQSPRYKIIEKRQSVAFWCNPISGHATLYWYQQILGQGPKLLIQFQNNGVVDDSQLPKDRFSAERLKGVDSTLKIQPAKLEDSAVYLCASSFRAGGGDTQYFGPGTRLTVL.

This clonotype was seen more than once but under ten times. The genes are TRBV24-1 and TRBJ2-5; D assignment may be TRBD1 or TRBD2 (5 bases each). CDR3 length: 14 residues. V lost 4 bases and J lost 2, with 10 bases in between. Looked up from germline, CDR1 is KGHDR and CDR2 is SFDVKD. The CDR3: CATSDSGRQETQYF. The CDR3 nucleotides read TGTGCCACCAGTGACTCGGGGCGGCAAGAGACCCAGTACTTC.

The CDR3 region has the DNA TGTGCCAGCAGCAAGTATCGGGGCACTGAAGCTTTCTTT. Its protein product is CASSKYRGTEAFF. This chain links TRBV7-2 with TRBJ1-1; the D is unclear. V was cut by 5 bases and J by 4 bases, with 11 bases left in between. There are 13 residues in the CDR3. Germline V gene lookup returns CDR1 SGHTA and CDR2 FQGNSA.

This clonotype was counted ten times or more. This chain links TRBV5-6 with TRBJ2-7, with D perhaps matching TRBD1 (5 bases). Germline V CDR1 and CDR2: SGHDT, YYEEEE. The CDR3 length is 18 residues. Trimming stripped 3 bases from V and 2 bases from J, with 24 bases between. CDR3 region: CASSSSGVRDGTTYEQYF. CDR3 in DNA: TGTGCCAGCAGCTCTTCTGGCGTCAGGGATGGTACTACCTACGAGCAGTACTTC.